Included here is one T cell receptor (beta chain) sequence, with context. The germline gives CDR1 SGHTA, CDR2 FQGNSA. With 2 bases clipped from V and 2 bases from J, the junction kept 3 bases outside the gene matches. This CDR3 has 15 amino acids. This entry belongs to a study of blood T cell repertoires in COVID-19. Across the whole study: Sources were T cells, B-cell-depleted T cells, or PBMCs; the material itself was cDNA or gDNA.

Authors' methods: Amplification of reference gene primers provided the estimated nucleated cell counts. Data came from immunoSEQ multiplex PCR; TCRdb stores just in-frame clones and leaves some out. The V and J calls and the clone size are those of that table, but D and trimming were determined from the DNA. The sample includes some 150,000 clones, 81% of them seen just once. Input material: peripheral blood. The TCR comes from a woman aged 60 to 75 with active or convalescent COVID-19. The chain combines TRBV7-2 with TRBJ2-1; TRBD2 aligns across 7 bases. This CDR3 is CASSLRGRTYNEQFF. As DNA, the CDR3 is TGTGCCAGCAGCTTACGCGGGAGAACCTACAATGAGCAGTTCTTC. The complete variable domain, with remaining parts taken from reference TRBV7-2 and TRBJ2-1, reads GAGVSQSPSNKVTEKGKDVELRCDPISGHTALYWYRQSLGQGLEFLIYFQGNSAPDKSGLPSDRFSAERTGGSVSTLTIQRTQQEDSAVYLCASSLRGRTYNEQFFGPGTRLTVL.